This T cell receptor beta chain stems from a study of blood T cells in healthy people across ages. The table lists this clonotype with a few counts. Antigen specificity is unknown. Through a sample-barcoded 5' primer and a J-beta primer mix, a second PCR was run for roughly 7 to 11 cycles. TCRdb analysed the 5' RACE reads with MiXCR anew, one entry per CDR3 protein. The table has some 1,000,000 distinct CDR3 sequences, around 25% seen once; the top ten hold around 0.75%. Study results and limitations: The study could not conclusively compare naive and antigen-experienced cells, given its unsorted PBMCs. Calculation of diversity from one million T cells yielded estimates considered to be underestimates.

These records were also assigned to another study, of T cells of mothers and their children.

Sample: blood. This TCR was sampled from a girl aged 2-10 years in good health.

CDR3 sequence reads: CASSFTSGRETQYF. Written as DNA, the CDR3 is TGTGCCAGCAGTTTTACGTCCGGGAGGGAGACCCAGTACTTC. The gene calls are TRBV12-3 or TRBV12-4 and TRBJ2-5, with 7 bases identical to TRBD2. The CDR3 extends over 14 amino acids. Germline trimming cut 3 bases from V and 5 bases from J; bases unmatched to any gene: 6.